The TCR beta chain described here comes from a study of response to subunit inactivated influenza vaccine. Notes on the study in general: That few new T cells are recruited by each seasonal influenza vaccination was the authors' suggestion.

A note on this clonotype: Its antigen is undetermined.

TCRdb processed the RT-PCR reads anew with MiXCR; each CDR3 protein has one entry. This table holds 500,000 to 550,000 distinct CDR3 sequences, 6% to 9% found once. CDR1 is SGHTA and CDR2 is FQGTGA in the germline V gene. The CDR3 totals 13 residues. Trimming shortened V by 5 bases and J by 6 bases, and 14 bases separated the two germline ends. The source is a man aged 50 to 69 who received an inactivated influenza vaccine. Sequenced here: PBMCs from blood, sampled about 24 months after vaccination. The V gene is TRBV7-3, the J gene TRBJ2-7; D remains ambiguous. The DNA of the CDR3 is TGTGCCAGCAGCCCCCACTCTAGAGCCGAGCAGTACTTC. Encoded protein: CASSPHSRAEQYF.